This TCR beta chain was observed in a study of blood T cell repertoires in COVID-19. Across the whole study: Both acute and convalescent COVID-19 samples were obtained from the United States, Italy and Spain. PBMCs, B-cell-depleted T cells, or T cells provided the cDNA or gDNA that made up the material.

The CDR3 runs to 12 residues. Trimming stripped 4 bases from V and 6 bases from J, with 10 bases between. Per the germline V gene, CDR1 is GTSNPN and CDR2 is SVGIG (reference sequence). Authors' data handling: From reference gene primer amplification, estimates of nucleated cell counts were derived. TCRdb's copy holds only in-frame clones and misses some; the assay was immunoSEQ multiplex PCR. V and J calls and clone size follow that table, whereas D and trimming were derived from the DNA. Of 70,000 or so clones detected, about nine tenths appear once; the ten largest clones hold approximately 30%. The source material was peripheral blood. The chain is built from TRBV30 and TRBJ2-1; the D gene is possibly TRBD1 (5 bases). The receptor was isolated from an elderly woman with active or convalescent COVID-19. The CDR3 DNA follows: TGTGCCTGGACCATCAGGGTCAATGAGCAGTTCTTC. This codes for CAWTIRVNEQFF. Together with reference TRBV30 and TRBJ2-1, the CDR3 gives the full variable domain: SQTIHQWPATLVQPVGSPLSLECTVEGTSNPNLYWYRQAAGRGLQLLFYSVGIGQISSEVPQNLSASRPQDRQFILSSKKLLLSDSGFYLCAWTIRVNEQFFGPGTRLTVL.